This T cell receptor beta chain was retrieved from a study of breast tumors, draining lymph nodes, adjacent tissues (dated by TCRdb to 2016 to 2018). At the level of the whole study: TCR beta repertoires were compared across tumor, adjacent nontumor tissue and axillary lymph nodes obtained from breast cancer patients. In human breast cancer, the study set out to assess how tumor, surrounding tissue and draining lymph node repertoires relate to one another and whether T cells might be exchanged between them. Beyond this particular receptor, the publication reports: Tumor T-cell repertoires showed less diversity than lymph node repertoires and more diversity than nontumor tissue repertoires, and tumor T-cell repertoires showed preferential V and J gene usage. The data were judged consistent with most tumor T cells deriving from the lymph node and then expanding within tumor tissue. The similarity between tumor and nontumor tissue repertoires was significantly greater in luminal-like breast cancer than in basal-like breast cancer. Rather than being directly demonstrated, the conclusion that tumor T cells originate in lymph nodes was presented as consistent with a hypothesis.

Sequencer: Illumina HiSeq 2000. Multiplex PCR amplification was used to build the TCR beta chain libraries. High-throughput sequencing was used to analyze the amplified TCR beta chain products. TCRdb reanalyzed the raw reads on its own, using fastp at Q25 for trimming and MiXCR for clone calling, and kept in-frame beta chains. Every entry covers one CDR3 protein and lists the most common genes and DNA from its rows. This sample lists approximately 22,000 distinct CDR3 sequences; approximately 60% were detected once. Less than 20% of the sample goes to the ten largest clones. Here V drops 5 bases and J drops 7 bases, and the junction holds 5 bases not matched to any gene. From its cysteine to its phenylalanine, the CDR3 spans 13 amino acids. The only DNA kept is the CDR3, 39 bases in frame from the first base. Reading the germline V gene (reference sequence) gives CDR1 SEHNR and CDR2 FQNEAQ. Adjacent samples were composed of nontumor breast tissue surrounding the tumor.

A note on this clonotype: The antigen it binds to is not known. No qualities accompany the bases; no much larger clone lies one base away.

The chain was built from TRBV7-9 and TRBJ2-7; 10 nucleotides in the junction match TRBD1. The sequenced material came from tumor-adjacent breast tissue. The sequence was collected from a female donor with breast cancer. Some clones in this sample may be carry-over from other donors' samples. The CDR3 region reads CASSRGQGQEQYF. In nucleotide form, the sequence is TGTGCCAGCAGCCGGGGACAGGGGCAAGAGCAGTACTTC.